The source of this T cell receptor (beta chain) is a study of blood T cell repertoires in COVID-19. Study background: Some COVID-19 samples were acute and others convalescent; all came from the United States, Italy and Spain. In each case, the material was cDNA or gDNA derived from T cells, B-cell-depleted T cells, or PBMCs.

The authors' processing: Amplification with reference gene primers provided the estimates of nucleated cell counts. TCRdb's copy holds only in-frame clones and misses some; the assay was immunoSEQ multiplex PCR. The DNA gave D and trimming, while V, J and clone size come from that table. The table has over 60,000 clones, roughly 80% seen once. A single count supports this clone. There are 15 residues in the CDR3. J gave up 8 bases and V 5 bases, and 9 bases lay outside the gene matches. CDR1 is SGHTA, CDR2 FQGNSA, per germline. This receptor was taken from an elderly woman with acute or convalescent COVID-19. Sequencing was carried out using peripheral blood. The chain is built from TRBV7-2 and TRBJ1-4, with TRBD1 matching 9 bases. CDR3 DNA sequence: TGTGCCAGCAGCCTCCGCGGGACAGGGCAGGAAAAACTGTTTTTT. It is translated as CASSLRGTGQEKLFF.